This T cell receptor (beta chain) emerged from a study of cytomegalovirus exposure and HLA in healthy donors. Turning to the study itself: Researchers previously reported finding 90 million to 120 million unique TCR beta sequences from roughly 200 million T cells. General study results and limits: Later findings reportedly placed an Asian-associated ancestry cluster below the roughly 730-donor mean for N-insertions. High specificity and sensitivity for cytomegalovirus status were reported for the classifier. The study assumed roughly uniform donor sequencing depth for presence/absence analyses.

This PCR relied on a set of 60 Vbeta primers and 13 Jbeta primers. Profiling relied on immunoSEQ multiplex PCR, and the TCRdb table lists in-frame clones only, not all of them. Recorded for this sample: 130,000 to 150,000 clones. Points on this clone: Its antigen remains unknown.

Germline lookup yields CDR1 MGHRA and CDR2 YSYEKL. The CDR3 totals 11 residues. The V and J ends lost 3 bases and 10 bases, in that order; junction bases with no gene match: 0. The receptor comes from a man aged 40-49 years in good health and CMV-seronegative. J is TRBJ2-3 and V is TRBV4-1; 8 bases line up with TRBD2. The sample taken for sequencing was PBMCs. CDR3 protein: CASSQRGAQYF. The CDR3 coding sequence is TGCGCCAGCAGCCAGCGGGGGGCGCAGTATTTT.